This T cell receptor (beta chain) was recorded in a study of regulatory T cells in long-lasting Graves disease. This clonotype was seen ten or more times. Its antigen remains unidentified. Whole-study results and caveats: Persistent Graves' patients showed reduced TCR diversity versus newly diagnosed patients.

Combining iRepertoire HTBI primers with Arm-PCR of CDR3 regions, the authors built TCR beta libraries. Under the authors' procedure: Gene usage covered 62 TRBV and roughly 13 TRBJ segments. Via MiXCR, TCRdb re-called the multiplex PCR reads, giving one row per CDR3 protein. TCRdb, rather than the study authors, made the V and J calls. Here the sample spans some 350,000 distinct CDR3 sequences, around 15% being singletons. This CDR3 is 11 amino acids long. V lost 0 bases, J lost 9 bases, and 6 bases lay in between. Looked up from germline, CDR1 is SNHLY and CDR2 is FYNNEI. This sample's time point: newly diagnosed GD, antithyroid drugs for less than 3 months. Preparation of the TCR library used RNA extracted from PBMCs. These sequences were also reported in another study, on T cells in Graves' hyperthyroidism and ophthalmopathy. That report adds: Absence of ophthalmopathy progression within 18 months defined stable Graves' hyperthyroidism. The model's output predicted ophthalmopathy at a median of roughly 6.9 months prior to onset.

This specimen was peripheral blood mononuclear cells (PBMCs), taken at new diagnosis, from a patient treated with antithyroid drugs. The chain carries TRBV2 and TRBJ2-7; D unclear. The TCR sequence derives from a woman aged 18-30 years with Graves disease. This CDR3 is CASSEAKGQYF. The CDR3 coding sequence is TGTGCCAGCAGTGAAGCGAAGGGGCAGTACTTC.